The present T cell receptor (beta chain) was sequenced within a study of blood T cells in healthy people across ages. A sample-barcoded 5' primer and a J-beta primer mix were used in a second PCR of roughly 6 to 12 cycles. TCRdb itself ran the 5' RACE reads through MiXCR, one entry per CDR3 protein. The sample consists of 650,000 to 900,000 distinct CDR3 sequences, roughly 60% of them appearing once. This clonotype was detected a few times. The CDR3 is 11 amino acids. V was trimmed by 6 bases and J by 15 bases, leaving 15 bases between them. The TCR was taken from a man aged 25-45 years in good health. The chain combines TRBV12-3 or TRBV12-4 with TRBJ2-1, with unresolved D. Sequences were obtained from blood. CDR3: CASRSLGGLFF. Written as DNA, the CDR3 is TGTGCCAGCAGGTCCCTTGGCGGCTTGTTCTTC.